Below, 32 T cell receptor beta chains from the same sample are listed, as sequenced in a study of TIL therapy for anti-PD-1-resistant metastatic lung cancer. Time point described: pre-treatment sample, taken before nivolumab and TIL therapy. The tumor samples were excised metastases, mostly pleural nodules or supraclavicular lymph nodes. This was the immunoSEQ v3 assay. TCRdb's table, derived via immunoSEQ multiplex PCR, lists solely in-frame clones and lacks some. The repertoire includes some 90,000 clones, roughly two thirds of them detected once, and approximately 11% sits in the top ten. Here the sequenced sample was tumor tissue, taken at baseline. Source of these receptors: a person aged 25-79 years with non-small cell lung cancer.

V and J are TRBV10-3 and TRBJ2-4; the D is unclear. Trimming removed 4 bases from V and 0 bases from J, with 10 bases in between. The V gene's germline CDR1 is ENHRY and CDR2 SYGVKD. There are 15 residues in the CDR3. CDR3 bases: TGTGCCATCAGTGCGGACCAATCAGCCAAAAACATTCAGTACTTC. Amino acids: CAISADQSAKNIQYF.

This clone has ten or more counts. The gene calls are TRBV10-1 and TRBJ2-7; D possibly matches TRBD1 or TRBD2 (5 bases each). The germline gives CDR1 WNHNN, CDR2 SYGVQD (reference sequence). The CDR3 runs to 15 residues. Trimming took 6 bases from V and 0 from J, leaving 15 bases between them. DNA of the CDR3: TGCGCCAGCAGGAACAAGGGGACGAACTCCTACGAGCAGTACTTC. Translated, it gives CASRNKGTNSYEQYF.

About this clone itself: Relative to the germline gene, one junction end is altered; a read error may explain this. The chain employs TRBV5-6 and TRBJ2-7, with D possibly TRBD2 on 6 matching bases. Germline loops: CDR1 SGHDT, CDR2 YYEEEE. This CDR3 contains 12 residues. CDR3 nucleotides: TGTGCCAGCAGCGGGTTGGGGAGGCTGGAGAACTTC. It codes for CASSGLGRLENF.

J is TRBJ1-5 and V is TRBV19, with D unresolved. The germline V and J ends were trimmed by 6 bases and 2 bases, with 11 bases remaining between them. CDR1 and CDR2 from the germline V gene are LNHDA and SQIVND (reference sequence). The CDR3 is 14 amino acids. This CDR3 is CASSEQSGNQPQHF. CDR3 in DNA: TGTGCCAGTAGCGAACAGAGTGGCAATCAGCCCCAGCATTTT.

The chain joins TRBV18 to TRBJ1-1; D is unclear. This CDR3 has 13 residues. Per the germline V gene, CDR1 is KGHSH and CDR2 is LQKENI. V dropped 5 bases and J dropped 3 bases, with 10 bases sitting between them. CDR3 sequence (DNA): TGTGCCAGCTCAGAAAACGGGGACACTGAAGCTTTCTTT. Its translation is CASSENGDTEAFF. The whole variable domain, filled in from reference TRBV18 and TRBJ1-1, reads NAGVMQNPRHLVRRRGQEARLRCSPMKGHSHVYWYRQLPEEGLKFMVYLQKENIIDESGMPKERFSAEFPKEGPSILRIQQVVRGDSAAYFCASSENGDTEAFFGQGTRLTVV.

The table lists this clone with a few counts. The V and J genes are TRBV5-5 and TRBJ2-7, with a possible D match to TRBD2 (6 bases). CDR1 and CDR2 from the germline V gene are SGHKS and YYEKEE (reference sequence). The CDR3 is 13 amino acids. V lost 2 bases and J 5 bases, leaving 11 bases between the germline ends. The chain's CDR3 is CASSFLAFHEQYF. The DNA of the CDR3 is TGTGCCAGCAGCTTCCTAGCGTTCCACGAGCAGTACTTC.

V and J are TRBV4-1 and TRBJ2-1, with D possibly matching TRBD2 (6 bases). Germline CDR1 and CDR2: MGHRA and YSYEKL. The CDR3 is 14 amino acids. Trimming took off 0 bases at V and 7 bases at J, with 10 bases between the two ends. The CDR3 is CASSQDGRGNEQFF. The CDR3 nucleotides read TGCGCCAGCAGCCAAGATGGGCGGGGAAATGAGCAGTTCTTC.

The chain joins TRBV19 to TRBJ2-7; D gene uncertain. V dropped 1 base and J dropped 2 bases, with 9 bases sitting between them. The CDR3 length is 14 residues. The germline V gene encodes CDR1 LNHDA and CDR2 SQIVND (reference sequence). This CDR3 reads CASSIAGPAYEQYF. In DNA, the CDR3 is TGTGCCAGTAGTATAGCCGGGCCCGCCTACGAGCAGTACTTC. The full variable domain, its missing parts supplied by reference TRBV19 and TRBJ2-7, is DGGITQSPKYLFRKEGQNVTLSCEQNLNHDAMYWYRQDPGQGLRLIYYSQIVNDFQKGDIAEGYSVSREKKESFPLTVTSAQKNPTAFYLCASSIAGPAYEQYFGPGTRLTVT.

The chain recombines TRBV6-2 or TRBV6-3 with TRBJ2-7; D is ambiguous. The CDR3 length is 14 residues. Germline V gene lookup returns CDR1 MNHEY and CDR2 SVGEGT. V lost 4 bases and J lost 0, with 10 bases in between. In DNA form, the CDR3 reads TGTGCCAGCAGTTTCACTCTCTTCTCCTACGAGCAGTACTTC. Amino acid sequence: CASSFTLFSYEQYF.

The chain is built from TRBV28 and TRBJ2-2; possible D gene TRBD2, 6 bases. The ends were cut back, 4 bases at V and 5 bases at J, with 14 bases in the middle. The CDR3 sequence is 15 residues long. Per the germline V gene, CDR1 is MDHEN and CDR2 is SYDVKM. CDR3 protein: CASSSWGSGTGELFF. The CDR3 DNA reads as TGTGCCAGCAGTTCGTGGGGGAGCGGGACCGGGGAGCTGTTTTTT.

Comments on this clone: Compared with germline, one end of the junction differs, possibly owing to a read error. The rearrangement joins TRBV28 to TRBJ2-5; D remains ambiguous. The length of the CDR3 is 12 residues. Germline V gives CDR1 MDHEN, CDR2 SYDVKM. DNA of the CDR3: TGTGCCAGCAGTTTATCGGAATTATCCTCTGACTTC. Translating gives CASSLSELSSDF.

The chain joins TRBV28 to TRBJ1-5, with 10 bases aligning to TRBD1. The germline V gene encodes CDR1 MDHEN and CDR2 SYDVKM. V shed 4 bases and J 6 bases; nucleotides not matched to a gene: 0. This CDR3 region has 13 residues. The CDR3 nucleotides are TGTGCCAGCAGTTGGACAGGGGGTCAGCCCCAGCATTTT. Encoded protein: CASSWTGGQPQHF.

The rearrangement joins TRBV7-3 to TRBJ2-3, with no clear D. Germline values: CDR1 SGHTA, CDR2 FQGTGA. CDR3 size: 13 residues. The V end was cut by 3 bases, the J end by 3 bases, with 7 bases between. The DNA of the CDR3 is TGTGCCAGCAGCTTTGGTCAGACAGATACGCAGTATTTT. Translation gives CASSFGQTDTQYF.

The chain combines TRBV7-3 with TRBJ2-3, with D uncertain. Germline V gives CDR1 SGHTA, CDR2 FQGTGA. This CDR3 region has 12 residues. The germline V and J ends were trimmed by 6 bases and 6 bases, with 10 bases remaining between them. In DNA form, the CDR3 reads TGTGCCAGCAGTCAGCCCGGGGATACGCAGTATTTT. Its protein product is CASSQPGDTQYF.

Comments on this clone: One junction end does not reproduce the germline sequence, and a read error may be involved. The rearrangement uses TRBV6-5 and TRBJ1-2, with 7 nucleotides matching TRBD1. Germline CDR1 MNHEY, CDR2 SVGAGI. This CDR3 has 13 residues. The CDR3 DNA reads TGTGCCAGCAGTTACTCCGGACAGGAAGGAGGTAGCTTC. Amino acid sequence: CASSYSGQEGGSF.

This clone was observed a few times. The CDR3 region is CASSVDNSYEQYF. The CDR3 DNA reads TGCGCCAGCAGCGTGGACAACTCCTACGAGCAGTACTTC. This chain links TRBV5-1 with TRBJ2-7; tentatively, D is TRBD1 (5 bases). The V and J ends lost 4 bases and 0 bases respectively, with 8 bases between them. Germline CDR1 is SGHRS and CDR2 is YFSETQ. This CDR3 region has 13 residues. Complete variable domain (other parts from reference TRBV5-1 and TRBJ2-7): KAGVTQTPRYLIKTRGQQVTLSCSPISGHRSVSWYQQTPGQGLQFLFEYFSETQRNKGNFPGRFSGRQFSNSRSEMNVSTLELGDSALYLCASSVDNSYEQYFGPGTRLTVT.

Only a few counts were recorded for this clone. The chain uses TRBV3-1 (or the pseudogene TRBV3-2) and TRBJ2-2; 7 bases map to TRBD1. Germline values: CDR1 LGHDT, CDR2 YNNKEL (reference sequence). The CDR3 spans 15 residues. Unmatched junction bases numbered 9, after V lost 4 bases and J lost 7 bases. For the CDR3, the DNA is TGTGCCAGCAGCCGCACCAGGGGGTGGGTCGGGGAGCTGTTTTTT. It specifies CASSRTRGWVGELFF.

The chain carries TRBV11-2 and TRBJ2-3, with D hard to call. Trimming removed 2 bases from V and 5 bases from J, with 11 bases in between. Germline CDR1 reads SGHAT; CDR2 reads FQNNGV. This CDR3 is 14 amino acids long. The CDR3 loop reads CASSLPHSQDTQYF. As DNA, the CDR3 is TGTGCCAGCAGCTTACCCCATTCCCAAGATACGCAGTATTTT.

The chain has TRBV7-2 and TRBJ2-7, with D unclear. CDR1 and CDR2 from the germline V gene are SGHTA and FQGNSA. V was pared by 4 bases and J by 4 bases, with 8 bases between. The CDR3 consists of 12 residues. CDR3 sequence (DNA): TGTGCCAGCAGCTCGGTGGGGTACGAGCAGTACTTC. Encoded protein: CASSSVGYEQYF.

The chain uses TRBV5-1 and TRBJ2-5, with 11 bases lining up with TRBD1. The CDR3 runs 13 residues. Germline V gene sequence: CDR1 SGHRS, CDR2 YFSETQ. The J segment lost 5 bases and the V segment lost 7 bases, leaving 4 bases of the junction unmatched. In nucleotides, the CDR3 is TGCGCCAGCCGGACAGGGGGCCTGGAGACCCAGTACTTC. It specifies CASRTGGLETQYF. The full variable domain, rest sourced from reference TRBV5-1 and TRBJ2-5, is KAGVTQTPRYLIKTRGQQVTLSCSPISGHRSVSWYQQTPGQGLQFLFEYFSETQRNKGNFPGRFSGRQFSNSRSEMNVSTLELGDSALYLCASRTGGLETQYFGPGTRLLVL.

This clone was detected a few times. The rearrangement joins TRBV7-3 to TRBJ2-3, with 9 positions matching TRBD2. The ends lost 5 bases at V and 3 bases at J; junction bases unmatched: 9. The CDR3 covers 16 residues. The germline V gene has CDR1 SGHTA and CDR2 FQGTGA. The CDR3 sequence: CASSLGASGATDTQYF. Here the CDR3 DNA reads TGTGCCAGCAGCCTCGGAGCTAGCGGGGCAACAGATACGCAGTATTTT.

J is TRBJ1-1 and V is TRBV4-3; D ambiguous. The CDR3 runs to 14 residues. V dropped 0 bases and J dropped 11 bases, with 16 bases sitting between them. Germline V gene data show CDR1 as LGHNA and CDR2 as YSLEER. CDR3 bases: TGCGCCAGCAGCCAAGATCGGTCGATAACCGGCGCTTTCTTT. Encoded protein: CASSQDRSITGAFF.

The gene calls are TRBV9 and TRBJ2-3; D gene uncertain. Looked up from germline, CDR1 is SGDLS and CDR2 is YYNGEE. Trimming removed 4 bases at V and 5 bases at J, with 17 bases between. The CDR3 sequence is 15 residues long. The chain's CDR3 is CASSLQNEPRDTQYF. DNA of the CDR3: TGTGCCAGCAGCCTCCAGAATGAGCCTAGAGATACGCAGTATTTT.

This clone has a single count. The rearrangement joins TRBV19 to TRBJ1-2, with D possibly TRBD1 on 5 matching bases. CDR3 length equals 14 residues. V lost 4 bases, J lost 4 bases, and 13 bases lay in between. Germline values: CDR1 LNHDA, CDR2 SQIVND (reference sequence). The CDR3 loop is CASSTTTESYGYTF. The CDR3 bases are TGTGCCAGTAGTACTACGACAGAGAGCTATGGCTACACCTTC.

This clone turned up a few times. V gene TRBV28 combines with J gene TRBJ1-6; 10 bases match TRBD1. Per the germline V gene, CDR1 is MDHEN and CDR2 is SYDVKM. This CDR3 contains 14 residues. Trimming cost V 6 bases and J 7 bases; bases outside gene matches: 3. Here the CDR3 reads CASRWDRGNSPLHF. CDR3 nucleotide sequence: TGTGCCAGCAGGTGGGACAGGGGCAATTCACCCCTCCACTTT.

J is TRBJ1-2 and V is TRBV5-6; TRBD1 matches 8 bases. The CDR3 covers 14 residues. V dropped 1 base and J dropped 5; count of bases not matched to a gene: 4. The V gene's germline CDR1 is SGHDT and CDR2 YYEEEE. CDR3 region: CASSLLRTGYGYTF. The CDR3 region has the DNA TGTGCCAGCAGCTTGTTGCGGACAGGGTATGGCTACACCTTC.

The CDR3 DNA reads TGTGCCAGCTCACTACGGACAGGGAACACCGGGGAGCTGTTTTTT. The encoded protein is CASSLRTGNTGELFF. V gene TRBV18 combines with J gene TRBJ2-2, with 7 bases lining up with TRBD1. Germline V gives CDR1 KGHSH, CDR2 LQKENI. V was pared by 4 bases and J by 1 base, with 3 bases of the junction left unmatched. This CDR3 is 15 amino acids long.

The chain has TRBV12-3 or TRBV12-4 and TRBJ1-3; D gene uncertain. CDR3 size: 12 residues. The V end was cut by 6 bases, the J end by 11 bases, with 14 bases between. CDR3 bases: TGTGCCAGCAGCCAGTCGATGTGGGCCATATATTTT. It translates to CASSQSMWAIYF.

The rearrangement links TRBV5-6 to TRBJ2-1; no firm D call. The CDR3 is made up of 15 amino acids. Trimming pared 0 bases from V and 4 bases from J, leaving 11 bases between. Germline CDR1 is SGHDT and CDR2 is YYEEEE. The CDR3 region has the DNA TGTGCCAGCAGCTTGGAACCTCCCCGGTACAATGAGCAGTTCTTC. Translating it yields CASSLEPPRYNEQFF.

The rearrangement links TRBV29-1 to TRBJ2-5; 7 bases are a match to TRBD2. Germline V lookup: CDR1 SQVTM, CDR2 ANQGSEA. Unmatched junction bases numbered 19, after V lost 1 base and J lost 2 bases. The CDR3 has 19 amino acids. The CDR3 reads CSVEGAIPGTIKKQETQYF. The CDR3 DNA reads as TGCAGCGTTGAAGGAGCAATCCCCGGGACTATCAAGAAACAAGAGACCCAGTACTTC.

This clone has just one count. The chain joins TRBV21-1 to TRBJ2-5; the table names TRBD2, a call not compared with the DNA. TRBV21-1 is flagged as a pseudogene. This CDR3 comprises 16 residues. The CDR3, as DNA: TGTGCCAGCCCGGACCCTCAGCTAGCGGGGTGCGAGACCCAGTACTTC. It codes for CASPDPQLAGCETQYF.

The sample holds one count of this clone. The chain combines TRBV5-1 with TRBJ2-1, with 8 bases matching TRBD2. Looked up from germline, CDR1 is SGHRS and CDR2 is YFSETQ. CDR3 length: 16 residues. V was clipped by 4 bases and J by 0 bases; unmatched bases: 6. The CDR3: CASSTLAGSSYNEQFF. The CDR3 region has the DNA TGCGCCAGCAGCACTTTAGCGGGGAGCTCCTACAATGAGCAGTTCTTC.